This is a list of T cell receptor beta chains from one sample in a study of blood T cell repertoires in COVID-19. Profiling relied on immunoSEQ multiplex PCR, and the TCRdb table lists in-frame clones only, not all of them. This table has more than 400,000 clones, about nine tenths appearing once. Source material: PBMCs or T cells enriched from blood (not recorded which). The receptors shown here come from a man younger than 30 who had recovered from COVID-19. CDR3s include the opening cysteine and the closing phenylalanine or tryptophan. The D gene is left open where the match is weak. Size is omitted from some rows. Given values are once, few, many or a class for expanded clones.

clone_size	v_call	j_call	d_call	cdr3_nt	cdr3_aa
-	TRBV9	TRBJ1-2	TRBD1	TGTGCCAGCAGCGTAGGTACAGGGGGCAATGGCTACACCTTC	CASSVGTGGNGYTF
-	TRBV19	TRBJ1-1	-	TGTGCCAGTAGTCCCCCTGACAGGGAAGCTTTCTTT	CASSPPDREAFF
once	TRBV9	TRBJ2-5	-	TGTGCCAGCAGCGCAGGGCCCCAAGAGACCCAGTACTTC	CASSAGPQETQYF
-	TRBV2	TRBJ1-5	TRBD1	TGTGCCAGCAGGGGGACAGGGGGCAGCAATCAGCCCCAGCATTTT	CASRGTGGSNQPQHF
-	TRBV2	TRBJ1-6	-	TGTGCCAGCAATCGGGAGCGAGCAAATTCACCCCTCCACTTT	CASNRERANSPLHF
-	TRBV5-1	TRBJ2-2	TRBD1	TGCGCCAGCAGCTTACAGGGGGGGAACACCGGGGAGCTGTTTTTT	CASSLQGGNTGELFF
-	TRBV14	TRBJ2-5	TRBD2	TGTGCCAGCAGCTTCCCGGGGGGCCAAGAGACCCAGTACTTC	CASSFPGGQETQYF
-	TRBV6-6	TRBJ1-3	-	TGTGCCAGCAGTCAAACAATCCCTTCATGGGCCGGGAGTTCTGGAAACACCATATATTTT	CASSQTIPSWAGSSGNTIYF
once	TRBV29-1	TRBJ1-4	-	TGCAGCGTTCGAGGGTCGACTAATGAAAAACTGTTTTTT	CSVRGSTNEKLFF
-	TRBV3-1/TRBV3-2	TRBJ1-5	-	TGTGCCAGCAGCCAGGGGAGCCAGCCCCAGCATTTT	CASSQGSQPQHF
-	TRBV7-9	TRBJ1-2	-	TGTGCCAGCAGCTTAGGGGAGACACCACATAACTATGGCTACACCTTC	CASSLGETPHNYGYTF
-	TRBV27	TRBJ1-1	-	TGTGCCAGCAGTTTATCGAGGACAGTGAACACTGAAGCTTTCTTT	CASSLSRTVNTEAFF
-	TRBV12-3/TRBV12-4	TRBJ2-5	-	TGTGCCAGCAGTGGAGGGGGGGAAGAGACCCAGTACTTC	CASSGGGEETQYF
-	TRBV19	TRBJ2-1	TRBD2	TGTGCCAGTAGTATAGTAGGGCCAATAGCGGGATTTACCTACAATGAGCAGTTCTTC	CASSIVGPIAGFTYNEQFF
-	TRBV5-1	TRBJ2-7	TRBD2	TGCGCCAGCAGCTTGGAGGGAGGGACTTCCTACGAGCAGTACTTC	CASSLEGGTSYEQYF
-	TRBV6-5	TRBJ2-7	TRBD1	TGTGCCAGCAGCCGACCGGGACAGCCGCGCTACGAGCAGTACTTC	CASSRPGQPRYEQYF
-	TRBV4-2	TRBJ2-1	-	TGTGCCAGCAGCCAATCGAGGGATGAGCAGTTCTTC	CASSQSRDEQFF
once	TRBV9	TRBJ2-7	-	TGTGCCAGCAGCGTAGGGAGCGACAGAACCTACGAGCAGTACTTC	CASSVGSDRTYEQYF
-	TRBV3-1/TRBV3-2	TRBJ2-4	-	TGTGCCAGCAGCCAAGATCAGGGGGGCGCAAACATTCAGTACTTC	CASSQDQGGANIQYF
-	TRBV5-1	TRBJ2-7	TRBD2	TGCGCCAGCAGCTTATATAGCGGGGGCTACGAGCAGTACTTC	CASSLYSGGYEQYF